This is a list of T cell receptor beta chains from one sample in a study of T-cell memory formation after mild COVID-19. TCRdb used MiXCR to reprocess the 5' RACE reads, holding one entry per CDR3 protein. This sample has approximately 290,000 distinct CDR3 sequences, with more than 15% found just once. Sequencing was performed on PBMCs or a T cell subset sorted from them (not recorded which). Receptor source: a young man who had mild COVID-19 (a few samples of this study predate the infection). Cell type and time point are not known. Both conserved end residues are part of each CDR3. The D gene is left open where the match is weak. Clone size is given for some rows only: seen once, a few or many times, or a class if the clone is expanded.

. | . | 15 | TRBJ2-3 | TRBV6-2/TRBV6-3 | TGTGCCAGCAAAAGGAGGGCTAGCGGCACAGATACGCAGTATTTT | CASKRRASGTDTQYF
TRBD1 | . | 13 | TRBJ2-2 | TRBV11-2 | TGTGCCAGCGGGACAGGGGCCGCCGGGGAGCTGTTTTTT | CASGTGAAGELFF
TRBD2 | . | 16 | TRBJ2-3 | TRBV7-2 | TGTGCCAGCAGCTTAACTAGCGGGGCGCAGGGAGATACGCAGTATTTT | CASSLTSGAQGDTQYF
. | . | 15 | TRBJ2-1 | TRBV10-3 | TGTGCCATCAGTGAGCCAGGGAACGGGGCTAATGAGCAGTTCTTC | CAISEPGNGANEQFF
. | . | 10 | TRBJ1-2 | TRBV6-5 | TGTGCCAGCAGTTACTCGGTCTGGGACTTC | CASSYSVWDF
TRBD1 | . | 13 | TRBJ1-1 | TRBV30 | TGTGCCTGGGAACGGGACAGGGGCACTGAAGCTTTCTTT | CAWERDRGTEAFF
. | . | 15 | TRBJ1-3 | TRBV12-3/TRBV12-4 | TGTGCCAGCAGTTTATGGGGCGACGAGCGAAACACCATATATTTT | CASSLWGDERNTIYF
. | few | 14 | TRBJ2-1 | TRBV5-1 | TGCGCCAGCAGCTTGGCACAGGAGACTAATGAGCAGTTCTTC | CASSLAQETNEQFF
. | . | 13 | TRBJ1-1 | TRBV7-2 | TGTGCCAGCAGCCTCGAGCGGAACACTGAAGCTTTCTTT | CASSLERNTEAFF
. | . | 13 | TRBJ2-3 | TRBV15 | TGTGCCACCAGCAGAGATTCGGAGGATACGCAGTATTTT | CATSRDSEDTQYF
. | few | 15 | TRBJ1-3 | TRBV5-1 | TGCGCCAGCAGCTTGGAGTACGGCTCTGGAAACACCATATATTTT | CASSLEYGSGNTIYF
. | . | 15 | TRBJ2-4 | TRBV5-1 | TGCGCCAGCACCGACCCGGCGGGGGCCAAAAACATTCAGTACTTC | CASTDPAGAKNIQYF
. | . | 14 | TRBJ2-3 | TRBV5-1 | TGCGCCAGCATGAGGGGAGAACACACAGATACGCAGTATTTT | CASMRGEHTDTQYF
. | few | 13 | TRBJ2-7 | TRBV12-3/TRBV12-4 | TGTGCCAGCAGTTTTGGGCCCTCCTACGAGCAGTACTTC | CASSFGPSYEQYF
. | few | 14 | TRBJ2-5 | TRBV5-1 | TGCGCCAGCAGTCCGGGACCTCCGGGAGAGACCCAGTACTTC | CASSPGPPGETQYF
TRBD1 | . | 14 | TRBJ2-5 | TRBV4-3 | TGCGCCAGCAGCCAAGAGGACAGGGGAGAGACCCAGTACTTC | CASSQEDRGETQYF
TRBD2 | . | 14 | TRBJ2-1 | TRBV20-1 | TGCAGTGCTCTCCTTTCTAGCGGGGAGGGGGAGCAGTTCTTC | CSALLSSGEGEQFF
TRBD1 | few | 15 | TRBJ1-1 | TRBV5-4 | TGTGCCAGCAGCTCCAGTGACAGGGGTAACACTGAAGCTTTCTTT | CASSSSDRGNTEAFF
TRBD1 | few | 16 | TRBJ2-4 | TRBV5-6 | TGTGCCAGCAGCTTGGGAGACAGGGTAGATCCAGACATTCAGTACTTC | CASSLGDRVDPDIQYF
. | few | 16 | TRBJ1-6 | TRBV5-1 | TGCGCCAGCAGCTTGGGGGTGAGCTCCTATAATTCACCCCTCCACTTT | CASSLGVSSYNSPLHF
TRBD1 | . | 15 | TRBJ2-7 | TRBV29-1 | TGCAGCGGTACAGCCTGGACAGGGACCTACTACGAGCAGTACTTC | CSGTAWTGTYYEQYF
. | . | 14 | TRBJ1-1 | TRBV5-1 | TGCGCCAGCAGCTTGCGGCAGGAGTTCACTGAAGCTTTCTTT | CASSLRQEFTEAFF
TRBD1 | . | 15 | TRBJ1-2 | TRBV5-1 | TGCGCCAGCAGCTTGGGGGGACAGGCGATCTATGGCTACACCTTC | CASSLGGQAIYGYTF
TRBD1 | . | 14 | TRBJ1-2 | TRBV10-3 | TGTGCCATCAGCCGGGACAGGGAATGGTATGGCTACACCTTC | CAISRDREWYGYTF
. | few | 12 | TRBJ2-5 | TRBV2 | TGTGCCAGCGGGCCCAGCTGGGAGACCCAGTACTTC | CASGPSWETQYF
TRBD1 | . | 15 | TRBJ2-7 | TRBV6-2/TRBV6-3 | TGTGCCAGCAGTGATCCCCGACGACAGGGTCCCGAGCAGTACTTC | CASSDPRRQGPEQYF
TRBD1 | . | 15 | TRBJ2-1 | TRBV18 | TGTGCCAGCTCACCTACGGGACAGGGATACAATGAGCAGTTCTTC | CASSPTGQGYNEQFF
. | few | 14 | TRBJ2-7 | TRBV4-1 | TGCGCCAGCAGCCAAGACGGGACAAATTACGAGCAGTACTTC | CASSQDGTNYEQYF
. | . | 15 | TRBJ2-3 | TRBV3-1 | TGTGCCAGCAGTCAAAGGGGACTTAGCACAGATACGCAGTATTTT | CASSQRGLSTDTQYF
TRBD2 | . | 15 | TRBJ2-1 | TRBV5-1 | TGCGCCAGCAGCCTGCGACTAGCGGGGGAGGATGAGCAGTTCTTC | CASSLRLAGEDEQFF
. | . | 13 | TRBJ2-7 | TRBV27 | TGTGCCAGCAGTTTTCTGAGCTCCTACGAGCAGTACTTC | CASSFLSSYEQYF
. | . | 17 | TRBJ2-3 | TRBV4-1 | TGCGCCAGCAGCCAAGATCCGCCCAGCACTAGCACAGATACGCAGTATTTT | CASSQDPPSTSTDTQYF
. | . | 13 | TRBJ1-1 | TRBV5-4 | TGTGCCAGCGGAGGCCGGAGGGAGACTGAAGCTTTCTTT | CASGGRRETEAFF